This TCR beta chain is from a study of blood T cell repertoires in COVID-19 (dated by TCRdb to 2018 to 2021). Background for the entire study: The collaborator samples originated in the United States, Italy and Spain and spanned the acute and convalescent phases of COVID-19. Deeply sampled blood TCRbeta repertoires from subjects exposed to, actively infected with, or recovered from COVID-19 were included in the dataset. The material from the prospective study consisted of cDNA or gDNA derived from T cells, B-cell-depleted T cells, or PBMCs. Where HLA class I and class II types were available, the types were taken from metadata supplied by the sample provider, not from assay-based typing. The samples were drawn from the first 160 participants of the ongoing ImmuneRACE study and from 950 to 1,500 subjects provided by 6 global collaborators. The repertoires were released in a freely available public database meant as a resource for research on the immune response to SARS-CoV-2. A de-identified subject ID, COVID-19 status, age in years and sex were almost always included in the sample metadata.

Broader findings and caveats from the paper: How much clinical and demographic metadata was included differed by source and by participant, and the metadata was provided uncurated.

The collaborating institutions used their own protocols to collect whole blood in K2EDTA tubes. For TCRbeta analysis, collaborators shipped samples as frozen whole blood, isolated PBMCs, or DNA extracted from either of those sample types. In the case of this clone: The antigen this receptor binds is unknown. Base-call qualities are not available, and no considerably larger clone is one nucleotide away.

V gives up 10 bases and J gives up 0 bases, and the segment between their germline ends measures 19 bases. Counted from cysteine to phenylalanine, this CDR3 has 16 amino acids. Just the 48-base CDR3 DNA is kept, in frame starting at base 1. CDR1 MDHEN and CDR2 SYDVKM are derived from the germline V gene. The immunoSEQ Assay, a bias-controlled multiplex PCR, was used to amplify TCRbeta CDR3 regions from genomic DNA. In the authors' own workflow: Within the assay, amplification of reference gene primers was used to estimate how many nucleated cells each sample contained. To quantify the absolute abundance of each unique TCRbeta CDR3 rearrangement, sequence reads were collapsed and filtered. Productive Simpson clonality was computed per sample as the square root of Simpson's diversity index over productive rearrangements. The immuneACCESS repertoire file appears here via TCRdb, limited to in-frame rearrangements. These files lack a portion of the clones; in checked studies, under half of the deficit traces to unresolved V genes, and the cause of the others is not known. V and J calls and clone size are copied from that table; D and trimming were computed from the DNA. The sample contains roughly 34,000 clones, 90% of them found a single time. The ten largest make up roughly a fifth of the sample.

The sequenced material came from peripheral blood. This chain joins TRBV28 to TRBJ1-3; a confident D gene designation cannot be given. This clonotype was sampled from an elderly man with acute or convalescent COVID-19. The CDR3 in this case is CATHGLQASSGNTIYF. DNA sequence: TGTGCCACCCATGGGTTGCAGGCGAGCTCTGGAAACACCATATATTTT.